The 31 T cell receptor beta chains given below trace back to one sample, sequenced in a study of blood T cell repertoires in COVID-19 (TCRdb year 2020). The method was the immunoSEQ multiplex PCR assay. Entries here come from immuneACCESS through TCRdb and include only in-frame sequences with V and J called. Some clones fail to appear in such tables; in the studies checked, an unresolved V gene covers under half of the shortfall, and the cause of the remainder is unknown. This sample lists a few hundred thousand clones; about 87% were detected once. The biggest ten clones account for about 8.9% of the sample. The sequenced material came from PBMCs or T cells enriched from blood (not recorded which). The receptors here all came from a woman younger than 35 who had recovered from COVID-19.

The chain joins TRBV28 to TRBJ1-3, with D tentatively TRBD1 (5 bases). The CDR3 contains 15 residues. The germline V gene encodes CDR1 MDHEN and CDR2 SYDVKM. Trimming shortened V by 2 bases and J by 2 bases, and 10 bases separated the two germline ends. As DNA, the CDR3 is TGTGCCAGCAGTTTAATAGGGGCGGCTGGAAACACCATATATTTT. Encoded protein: CASSLIGAAGNTIYF.

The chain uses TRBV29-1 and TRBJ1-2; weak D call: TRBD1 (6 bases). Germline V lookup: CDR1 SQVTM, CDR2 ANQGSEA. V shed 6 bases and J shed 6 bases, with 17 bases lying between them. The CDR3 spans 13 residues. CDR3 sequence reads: CSVGSRDKDGYTF. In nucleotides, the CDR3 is TGCAGCGTAGGCTCCCGGGACAAGGATGGCTACACCTTC.

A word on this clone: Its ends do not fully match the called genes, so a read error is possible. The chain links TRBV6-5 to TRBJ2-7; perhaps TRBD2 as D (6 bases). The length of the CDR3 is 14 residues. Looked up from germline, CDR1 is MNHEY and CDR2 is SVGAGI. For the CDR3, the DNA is TGTGCCAGCAGTAAGGGGATTTACGCCCGGGAGCAGTATTTC. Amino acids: CASSKGIYAREQYF.

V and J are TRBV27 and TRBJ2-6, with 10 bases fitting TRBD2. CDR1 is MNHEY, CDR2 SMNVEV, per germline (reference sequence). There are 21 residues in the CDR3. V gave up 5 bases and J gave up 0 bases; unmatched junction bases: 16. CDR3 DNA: TGTGCCAGCAGTCATTTATCCGTCACTAGCGGGATATACTCTGGGGCCAACGTCCTGACTTTC. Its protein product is CASSHLSVTSGIYSGANVLTF.

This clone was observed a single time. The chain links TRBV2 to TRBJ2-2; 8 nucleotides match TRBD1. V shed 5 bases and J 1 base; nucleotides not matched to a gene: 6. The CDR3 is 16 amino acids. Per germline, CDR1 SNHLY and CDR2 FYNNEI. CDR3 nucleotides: TGTGCCAGCAGTATACAAGGGACAGGGAACACCGGGGAGCTGTTTTTT. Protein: CASSIQGTGNTGELFF.

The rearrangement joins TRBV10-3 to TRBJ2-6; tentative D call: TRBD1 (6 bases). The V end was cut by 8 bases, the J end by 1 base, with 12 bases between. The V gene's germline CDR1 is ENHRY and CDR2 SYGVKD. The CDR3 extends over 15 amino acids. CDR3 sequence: CAIQDSQSGANVLTF. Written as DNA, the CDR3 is TGTGCCATCCAGGACAGCCAATCTGGGGCCAACGTCCTGACTTTC.

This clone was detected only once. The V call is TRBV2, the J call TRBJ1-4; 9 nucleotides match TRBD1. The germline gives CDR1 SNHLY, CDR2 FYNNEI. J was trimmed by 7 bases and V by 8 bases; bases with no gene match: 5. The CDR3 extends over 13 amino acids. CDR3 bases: TGTGCCAGCCCGGGACAGGGTTGTGAAAAACTGTTTTTT. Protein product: CASPGQGCEKLFF.

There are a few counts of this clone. The CDR3, as DNA: TGTGCCAGCAGCTCAACCGGACAGGGAGTTTATGGCTACACCTTC. It is translated as CASSSTGQGVYGYTF. The J gene is TRBJ1-2, the V gene TRBV11-1; 8 nucleotides agree with TRBD1. The J segment lost 5 bases and the V segment lost 4 bases, leaving 9 bases of the junction unmatched. The CDR3 has 15 amino acids. Germline assignment: CDR1 SGHAT and CDR2 FQDESV (reference sequence).

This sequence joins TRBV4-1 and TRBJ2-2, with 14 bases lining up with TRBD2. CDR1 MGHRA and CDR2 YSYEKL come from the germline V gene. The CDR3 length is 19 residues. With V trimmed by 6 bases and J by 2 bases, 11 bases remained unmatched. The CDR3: CASSRSGTSGRGNTGELFF. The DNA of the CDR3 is TGCGCCAGCAGTCGATCCGGGACTAGCGGGAGAGGAAACACCGGGGAGCTGTTTTTT.

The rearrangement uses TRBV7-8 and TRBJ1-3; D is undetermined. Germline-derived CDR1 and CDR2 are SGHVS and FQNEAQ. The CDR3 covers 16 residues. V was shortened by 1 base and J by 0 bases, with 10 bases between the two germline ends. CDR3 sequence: CASSLGAGNSGNTIYF. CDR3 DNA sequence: TGTGCCAGCAGCTTAGGGGCTGGCAACTCTGGAAACACCATATATTTT. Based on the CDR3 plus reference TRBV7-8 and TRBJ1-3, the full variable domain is GAGVSQSPRYKVAKRGQDVALRCDPISGHVSLFWYQQALGQGPEFLTYFQNEAQLDKSGLPSDRFFAERPEGSVSTLKIQRTQQEDSAVYLCASSLGAGNSGNTIYFGEGSWLTVV.

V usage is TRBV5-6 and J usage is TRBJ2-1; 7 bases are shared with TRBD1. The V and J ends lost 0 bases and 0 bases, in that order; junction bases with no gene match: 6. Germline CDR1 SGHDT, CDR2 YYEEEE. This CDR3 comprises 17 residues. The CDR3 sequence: CASSLGGQPNSYNEQFF. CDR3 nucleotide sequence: TGTGCCAGCAGCTTGGGGGGACAGCCCAACTCCTACAATGAGCAGTTCTTC.

CDR3: CASSYSTGHSGNTIYF. In nucleotides, the CDR3 is TGTGCCAGCAGTTATTCGACAGGCCACTCTGGAAACACCATATATTTT. This chain joins TRBV9 and TRBJ1-3, with D perhaps matching TRBD1 (6 bases). The CDR3 runs 16 residues. The V end was cut by 5 bases, the J end by 0 bases, with 15 bases between. CDR1 and CDR2 (germline): SGDLS, YYNGEE.

In DNA, the CDR3 is TGTGCCAGCAGCTTTCTCGATGAGCAGTTCTTC. It specifies CASSFLDEQFF. The rearrangement joins TRBV5-5 to TRBJ2-1; unclear D gene. Looked up from germline, CDR1 is SGHKS and CDR2 is YYEKEE (reference sequence). The CDR3 consists of 11 residues. The V end lost 2 bases, the J end lost 8 bases, and 5 bases lay between the germline ends.

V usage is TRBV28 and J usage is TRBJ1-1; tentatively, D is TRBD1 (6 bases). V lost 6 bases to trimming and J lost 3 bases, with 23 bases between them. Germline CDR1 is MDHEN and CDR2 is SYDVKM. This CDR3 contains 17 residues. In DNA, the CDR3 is TGTGCCAGCAGACGAAGGCGTCGGGGGGCTGTGTACACTGAAGCTTTCTTT. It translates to CASRRRRRGAVYTEAFF.

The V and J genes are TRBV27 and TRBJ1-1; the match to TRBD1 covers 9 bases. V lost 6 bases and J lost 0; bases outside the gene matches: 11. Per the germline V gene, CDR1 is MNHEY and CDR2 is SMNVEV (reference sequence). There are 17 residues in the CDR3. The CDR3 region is CASRNTRDRVVNTEAFF. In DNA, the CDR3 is TGTGCCAGCAGAAATACCCGGGACAGGGTTGTGAACACTGAAGCTTTCTTT.

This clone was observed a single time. The CDR3 nucleotides read TGTGCCTGGAGGGGGGGATCGATTAGGACAGATACGCAGTATTTT. Translation gives CAWRGGSIRTDTQYF. V gene TRBV30 combines with J gene TRBJ2-3; D perhaps matches TRBD2 (6 bases). CDR3 length: 15 residues. Germline CDR1 GTSNPN, CDR2 SVGIG (reference sequence). V was shortened by 3 bases and J by 3 bases, with 16 bases between the two germline ends.

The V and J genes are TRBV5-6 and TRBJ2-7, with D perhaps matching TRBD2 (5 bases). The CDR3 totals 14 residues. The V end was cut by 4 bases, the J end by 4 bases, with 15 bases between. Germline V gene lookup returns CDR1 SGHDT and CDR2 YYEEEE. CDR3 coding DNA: TGTGCCAGCAGCCCGCCTGACCTAGCTTACGAGCAGTACTTC. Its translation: CASSPPDLAYEQYF.

Here the CDR3 reads CASSFGGTGGNSPLHF. For the CDR3, the DNA is TGCGCCAGCAGCTTTGGGGGGACAGGGGGTAATTCACCCCTCCACTTT. J is TRBJ1-6 and V is TRBV5-1; 11 bases are a match to TRBD1. Germline-derived CDR1 and CDR2 are SGHRS and YFSETQ. This CDR3 region has 16 residues. The J segment lost 6 bases and the V segment lost 2 bases, leaving 4 bases of the junction unmatched.

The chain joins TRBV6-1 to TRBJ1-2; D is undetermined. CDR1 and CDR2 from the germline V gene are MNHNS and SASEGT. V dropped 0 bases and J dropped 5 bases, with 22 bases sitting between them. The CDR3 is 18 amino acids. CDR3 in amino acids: CASSEALGGRQLRYGYTF. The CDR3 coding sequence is TGTGCCAGCAGTGAAGCTTTGGGTGGGAGACAACTAAGATATGGCTACACCTTC.

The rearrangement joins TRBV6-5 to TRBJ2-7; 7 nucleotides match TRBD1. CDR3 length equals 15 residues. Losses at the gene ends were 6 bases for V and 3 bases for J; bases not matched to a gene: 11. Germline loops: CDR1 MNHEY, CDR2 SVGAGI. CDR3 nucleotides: TGTGCCAGCAGCCGGGACAGCCTCATCATCTACGAGCAGTACTTC. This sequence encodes CASSRDSLIIYEQYF.

This CDR3 is CASSKLRGGGTSGTSYEQYF. The CDR3 bases are TGTGCCAGCAGCAAATTGCGCGGGGGGGGGACTAGCGGGACCTCCTACGAGCAGTACTTC. The rearrangement links TRBV21-1 to TRBJ2-7; TRBD2, the D gene given by the table, was not confirmed from the DNA. TRBV21-1 is a pseudogene. The CDR3 loop spans 20 amino acids.

This CDR3 reads CASSPGGPHTDTQYF. CDR3 coding DNA: TGTGCCAGCAGTCCCGGAGGCCCCCACACAGATACGCAGTATTTT. The chain uses TRBV5-6 and TRBJ2-3; D possibly corresponds to TRBD2 (5 bases). CDR1 and CDR2 (germline): SGHDT, YYEEEE. V lost 5 bases to trimming and J lost 2 bases, with 15 bases between them. CDR3 size: 15 residues.

CDR3 sequence: CASSGPSGSSGELFF. DNA for the CDR3: TGTGCCAGCAGTGGTCCTAGCGGGAGTTCCGGGGAGCTGTTTTTT. V is TRBV2 and J is TRBJ2-2; 10 nucleotides agree with TRBD2. The CDR3 covers 15 residues. The V gene end was trimmed by 4 bases and the J gene end by 6 bases; junction bases not matched to a gene: 5. Per germline, CDR1 SNHLY and CDR2 FYNNEI.

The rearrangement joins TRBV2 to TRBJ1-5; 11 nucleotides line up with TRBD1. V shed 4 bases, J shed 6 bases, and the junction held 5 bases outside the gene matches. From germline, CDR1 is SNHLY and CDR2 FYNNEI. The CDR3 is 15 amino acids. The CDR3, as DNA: TGTGCCAGCAGTGGGGACAGGGGGTCGATTCAGCCCCAGCATTTT. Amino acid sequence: CASSGDRGSIQPQHF.

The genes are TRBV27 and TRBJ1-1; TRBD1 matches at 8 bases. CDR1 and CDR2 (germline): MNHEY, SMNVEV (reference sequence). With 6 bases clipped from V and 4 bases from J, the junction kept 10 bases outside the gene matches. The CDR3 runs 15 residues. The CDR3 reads CASRWTGSFSTEAFF. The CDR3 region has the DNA TGTGCCAGCAGATGGACAGGGAGTTTTTCCACTGAAGCTTTCTTT.

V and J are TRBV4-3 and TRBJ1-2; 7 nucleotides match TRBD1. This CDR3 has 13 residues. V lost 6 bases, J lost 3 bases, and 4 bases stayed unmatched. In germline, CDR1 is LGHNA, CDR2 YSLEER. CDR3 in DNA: TGCGCCAGCAGGCACAGGGGTGACTATGGCTACACCTTC. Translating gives CASRHRGDYGYTF.

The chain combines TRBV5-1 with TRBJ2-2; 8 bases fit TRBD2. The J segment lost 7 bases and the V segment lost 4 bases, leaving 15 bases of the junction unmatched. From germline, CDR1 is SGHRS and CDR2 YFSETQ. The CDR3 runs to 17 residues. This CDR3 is CASSATPGLVNYGELFF. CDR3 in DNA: TGCGCCAGCAGCGCCACTCCGGGACTAGTGAATTACGGGGAGCTGTTTTTT. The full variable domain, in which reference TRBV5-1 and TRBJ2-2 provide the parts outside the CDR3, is KAGVTQTPRYLIKTRGQQVTLSCSPISGHRSVSWYQQTPGQGLQFLFEYFSETQRNKGNFPGRFSGRQFSNSRSEMNVSTLELGDSALYLCASSATPGLVNYGELFFGEGSRLTVL.

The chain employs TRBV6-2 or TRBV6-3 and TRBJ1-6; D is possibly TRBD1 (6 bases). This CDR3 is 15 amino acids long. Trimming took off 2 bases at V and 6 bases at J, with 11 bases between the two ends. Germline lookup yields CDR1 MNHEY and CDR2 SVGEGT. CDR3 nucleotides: TGTGCCAGCAGTTACATGGACAGCTCTAATTCACCCCTCCACTTT. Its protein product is CASSYMDSSNSPLHF.

CDR3 nucleotides: TGTGCCTGGAGTCTAACTCCCCGGACAGGGGAAAATTCACCCCTCCACTTT. Protein product: CAWSLTPRTGENSPLHF. The chain links TRBV30 to TRBJ1-6, with 9 positions matching TRBD1. This CDR3 has 17 residues. V gave up 2 bases and J gave up 7 bases; unmatched junction bases: 12. CDR1 and CDR2 (germline): GTSNPN, SVGIG (reference sequence).

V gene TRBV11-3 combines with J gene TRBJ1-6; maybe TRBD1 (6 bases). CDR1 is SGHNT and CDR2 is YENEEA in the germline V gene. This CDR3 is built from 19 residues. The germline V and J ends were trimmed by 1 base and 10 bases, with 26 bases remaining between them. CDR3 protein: CASSLVGQTRPVNRSPLHF. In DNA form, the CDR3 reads TGTGCCAGCAGCTTAGTTGGACAGACGCGCCCGGTGAACAGGTCACCCCTCCACTTT.

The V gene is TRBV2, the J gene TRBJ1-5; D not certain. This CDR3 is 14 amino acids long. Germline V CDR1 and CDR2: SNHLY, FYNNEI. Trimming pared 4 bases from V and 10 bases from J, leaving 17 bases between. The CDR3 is CASSVEYSGSPQHF. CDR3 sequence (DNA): TGTGCCAGCAGTGTCGAGTATTCGGGAAGTCCCCAGCATTTT. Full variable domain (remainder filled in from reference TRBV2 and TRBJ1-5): EPEVTQTPSHQVTQMGQEVILRCVPISNHLYFYWYRQILGQKVEFLVSFYNNEISEKSEIFDDQFSVERPDGSNFTLKIRSTKLEDSAMYFCASSVEYSGSPQHFGDGTRLSIL.